This TCR beta chain stems from a study of T cell repertoires in cytomegalovirus infection. From the reads, TCRdb called clonotypes with MiXCR, one entry per CDR3 protein. Of about 740,000 distinct CDR3 sequences in the sample, 35% were seen once. The ends were cut back, 5 bases at V and 6 bases at J, with 16 bases in the middle. The length of the CDR3 is 15 residues. The V gene's germline CDR1 is MDHEN and CDR2 SYDVKM. Sequencing input: PBMCs. This TCR was recovered from a human donor in good health (CMV status not recorded). Some clones in this sample may be carry-over from other donors' samples. The V gene is TRBV28, the J gene TRBJ2-2; a possible D gene is TRBD1 (6 bases). This CDR3 is CASSEILTGPGELFF. In DNA form, the CDR3 reads TGTGCCAGCAGTGAAATATTGACAGGCCCCGGGGAGCTGTTTTTT.